Listed here are 25 T cell receptor beta chains from one sample, sequenced in a study of neurological immune-mediated disorders. TCRdb reprocessed the 5' RACE reads with MiXCR, giving one entry per CDR3 protein. The sample has about 55,000 distinct CDR3 sequences, approximately 3.9% seen once. What was sequenced was PBMCs. Receptors were obtained from a man under 40 with multiple sclerosis.

This clonotype was found many times. The CDR3 is CASSQGETENEKLFF. The CDR3 DNA sequence: TGTGCCAGCAGCCAAGGGGAGACGGAGAATGAAAAACTGTTTTTT. The genes are TRBV3-1 and TRBJ1-4; D is ambiguous. Germline CDR1 and CDR2: LGHDT and YNNKEL (reference sequence). The CDR3 extends over 15 amino acids. V dropped 1 base and J dropped 5 bases, with 11 bases sitting between them.

In this sample, this clonotype turned up many times. The rearrangement joins TRBV5-6 to TRBJ2-7; D is undetermined. V gave up 0 bases and J gave up 3 bases, with 13 bases separating them. The CDR3 has 15 amino acids. Per germline, CDR1 SGHDT and CDR2 YYEEEE. CDR3 loop: CASSLGPPTVYEQYF. CDR3 nucleotide sequence: TGTGCCAGCAGCTTGGGCCCCCCGACCGTCTACGAGCAGTACTTC.

At least ten counts were recorded for this clonotype. The J gene is TRBJ2-7, the V gene TRBV20-1; D may be TRBD1 (6 bases). There are 14 residues in the CDR3. With 0 bases removed from V and 4 bases from J, the gap between germline ends came to 13 bases. Germline V gene data show CDR1 as DFQATT and CDR2 as SNEGSKA (reference sequence). The CDR3 here is CSARDRARGYEQYF. In DNA, the CDR3 is TGCAGTGCTAGAGATCGGGCCAGGGGTTACGAGCAGTACTTC.

Only a few counts were recorded for this clonotype. The rearrangement uses TRBV20-1 and TRBJ2-3, with TRBD2 as a possible D gene (6 bases). From germline, CDR1 is DFQATT and CDR2 SNEGSKA (reference sequence). CDR3 length: 14 residues. V lost 4 bases, J lost 6 bases, and 17 bases lay in between. CDR3 sequence reads: CSANRRGGRDTQYF. Written as DNA, the CDR3 is TGCAGTGCTAATCGGCGGGGCGGTCGGGATACGCAGTATTTT.

This clonotype was seen at least ten times. The V and J genes are TRBV5-1 and TRBJ2-1; 9 nucleotides line up with TRBD2. The CDR3 sequence is 17 residues long. Trimming cost V 3 bases and J 9 bases; bases outside gene matches: 16. Germline V gives CDR1 SGHRS, CDR2 YFSETQ. The CDR3 DNA follows: TGCGCCAGCAGCTCCCTCGGTGGTAGCGGGAGTTACGGTGAGCAGTTCTTC. Translated: CASSSLGGSGSYGEQFF.

This clonotype was counted many times. This chain links TRBV6-4 with TRBJ2-3; 7 positions match TRBD1. The CDR3 is made up of 14 amino acids. The ends lost 5 bases at V and 5 bases at J; junction bases unmatched: 7. Germline CDR1 reads MRHNA; CDR2 reads SNTAGT. CDR3 nucleotides: TGTGCCAGCAGTCAACAGGGGTTGGAAGATACGCAGTATTTT. This encodes CASSQQGLEDTQYF.

A few counts support this clonotype. A much bigger clone sits one base away, suggesting this may be a read error. This chain connects TRBV11-1 to TRBJ2-1; the D call may be TRBD1 or TRBD2 (5 bases each). CDR1 SGHAT and CDR2 FQDESV come from the germline V gene (reference sequence). The CDR3 runs to 13 residues. Trimming left V 4 bases short and J 8 bases short, with 12 bases between. This CDR3 is CASSSTGADEQFF. The CDR3 DNA follows: TGTGCCAGCAGCTCAACCGGGGCAGATGAGCAGTTCTTC.

About this clonotype itself: The junction and the germline gene differ at one end; a read error may be behind it. The chain joins TRBV20-1 to TRBJ1-2, with D possibly TRBD1 on 6 matching bases. The germline V gene encodes CDR1 DFQATT and CDR2 SNEGSKA (reference sequence). This CDR3 region has 14 residues. The CDR3 coding sequence is TGCAGTGCACTAGACAGGCTAGCTAAGTATGGCTACACCTTC. As protein: CSALDRLAKYGYTF.

This clonotype occurred many times. V usage is TRBV12-3 or TRBV12-4 and J usage is TRBJ1-5; D remains unclear. The V and J ends lost 1 base and 2 bases respectively, with 9 bases between them. The CDR3 contains 15 residues. The CDR3 sequence is CASSLDGNRNQPQHF. In nucleotides, the CDR3 is TGTGCCAGCAGTTTAGACGGGAACCGCAATCAGCCCCAGCATTTT.

This clonotype was counted at least ten times. The chain joins TRBV20-1 to TRBJ2-5; 8 nucleotides align to TRBD1. The V gene's germline CDR1 is DFQATT and CDR2 SNEGSKA (reference sequence). The length of the CDR3 is 13 residues. Trimming at V came to 3 bases and at J to 1 base, leaving 1 base not matched to a gene. The CDR3 nucleotides read TGCAGTGCTAGGGGGACAGGCCAAGAGACCCAGTACTTC. It translates to CSARGTGQETQYF.

This clonotype was observed at least ten times. V gene TRBV5-1 combines with J gene TRBJ2-7; D could derive from TRBD1 or TRBD2 (5 bases each). The CDR3 sequence is 13 residues long. CDR1 SGHRS and CDR2 YFSETQ come from the germline V gene. V was clipped by 4 bases and J by 0 bases, with 8 bases between them. The CDR3 bases are TGCGCCAGCAGCGGGGACCTCTCCTACGAGCAGTACTTC. Residues: CASSGDLSYEQYF.

This clonotype was detected ten times or more. The chain couples TRBV5-1 to TRBJ2-1; tentatively, D is TRBD1 (5 bases). Trimming removed 3 bases at V and 5 bases at J, with 9 bases between. The CDR3 extends over 13 amino acids. Germline V lookup: CDR1 SGHRS, CDR2 YFSETQ. As DNA, the CDR3 is TGCGCCAGCAGCTCCAGGGTGGACAATGAGCAGTTCTTC. Translated: CASSSRVDNEQFF.

In this sample, this clonotype turned up many times. The chain links TRBV30 to TRBJ1-2; the match to TRBD1 covers 9 bases. Trimming at V came to 2 bases and at J to 9 bases, leaving 7 bases not matched to a gene. The CDR3 length is 13 residues. Germline assignment: CDR1 GTSNPN and CDR2 SVGIG (reference sequence). CDR3 nucleotide sequence: TGTGCCTGGAGTCGCGGACAGGGGCCGAGCTACACCTTC. This encodes CAWSRGQGPSYTF.

Many counts were recorded for this clonotype. The rearrangement links TRBV29-1 to TRBJ2-2, with D perhaps TRBD1 (5 bases). Germline CDR1 is SQVTM and CDR2 is ANQGSEA. This CDR3 is built from 12 residues. Trimming took off 5 bases at V and 1 base at J, with 5 bases between the two ends. CDR3 DNA: TGCAGCGTTACAGGGAACACCGGGGAGCTGTTTTTT. This codes for CSVTGNTGELFF.

This clonotype was detected ten times or more. The chain carries TRBV3-1 and TRBJ1-1, with 8 positions matching TRBD1. Trimming removed 1 base from V and 5 bases from J; junction bases left unmatched: 3. There are 14 residues in the CDR3. CDR1 and CDR2 from the germline V gene are LGHDT and YNNKEL (reference sequence). For the CDR3, the DNA is TGTGCCAGCAGCCAAGCTCACAGGGGGACTGAAGCTTTCTTT. It encodes CASSQAHRGTEAFF.

This clonotype was detected many times. The rearrangement uses TRBV12-3 or TRBV12-4 and TRBJ2-2, with 8 bases lining up with TRBD1. With 3 bases clipped from V and 5 bases from J, the junction kept 5 bases outside the gene matches. CDR3 length: 15 amino acids. In DNA form, the CDR3 reads TGTGCCAGCAGTTTCTGGACAGGGCTGACCGGGGAGCTGTTTTTT. Translation gives CASSFWTGLTGELFF.

This clonotype was picked up many times. The rearrangement links TRBV7-9 to TRBJ2-7, with unresolved D. Trimming removed 2 bases at V and 5 bases at J, with 13 bases between. Germline V lookup: CDR1 SEHNR, CDR2 FQNEAQ (reference sequence). This CDR3 spans 14 amino acids. The DNA for the CDR3 is TGTGCCAGCAGCTTACTGGTGGGGTGGGACGAGCAGTACTTC. As protein: CASSLLVGWDEQYF.

This clonotype has a count of ten or more. The rearrangement uses TRBV3-1 and TRBJ2-1; D is uncertain. This CDR3 spans 11 amino acids. V lost 6 bases and J 8 bases, leaving 8 bases between the germline ends. Germline-derived CDR1 and CDR2 are LGHDT and YNNKEL (reference sequence). CDR3 DNA sequence: TGTGCCAGCAGACGGTGGGATGAGCAGTTCTTC. As protein: CASRRWDEQFF.

This clonotype was detected a few times. This chain connects TRBV7-2 to TRBJ1-5; D uncertain. Germline lookup yields CDR1 SGHTA and CDR2 FQGNSA. The V and J ends lost 2 bases and 7 bases respectively, with 15 bases between them. This CDR3 contains 15 residues. The CDR3 coding sequence is TGTGCCAGCAGCTTAAGTGTTGCCCTGGGGCAGCCCCAGCATTTT. This codes for CASSLSVALGQPQHF.

This clonotype was seen only a few times. One end of the junction fails to match germline, which may point to a read error. The CDR3: CSARDSSDPQNF. CDR3 sequence (DNA): TGCAGTGCTAGAGATTCATCCGATCCCCAGAATTTT. V gene TRBV20-1 combines with J gene TRBJ1-5; D is ambiguous. CDR1 DFQATT and CDR2 SNEGSKA come from the germline V gene (reference sequence). The CDR3 covers 12 residues.

This clonotype was recorded at least ten times. The chain is built from TRBV24-1 and TRBJ1-2; D gene uncertain. CDR1 KGHDR and CDR2 SFDVKD come from the germline V gene. Deletions cut 6 bases from V and 0 bases from J, with 7 bases between. This CDR3 has 13 residues. CDR3 protein: CATSRGPNYGYTF. The CDR3 DNA sequence: TGTGCCACCAGTCGTGGCCCTAACTATGGCTACACCTTC.

This clonotype was found many times. V gene TRBV7-3 combines with J gene TRBJ2-7; 7 bases match TRBD2. The CDR3 sequence is 15 residues long. J lost 0 bases, V lost 0 bases, and 2 bases had no gene match. Germline values: CDR1 SGHTA, CDR2 FQGTGA. CDR3 in amino acids: CASSLTAGLSYEQYF. The CDR3 region has the DNA TGTGCCAGCAGCTTAACAGCGGGACTCTCCTACGAGCAGTACTTC.

This clonotype showed up many times. The V call is TRBV7-2, the J call TRBJ2-3, with a possible D match to TRBD2 (5 bases). Germline CDR1 SGHTA, CDR2 FQGNSA. The V and J ends lost 1 base and 1 base respectively, with 12 bases between them. The CDR3 runs 16 residues. Written as DNA, the CDR3 is TGTGCCAGCAGCTTAGTTAGTGGGAGAGGCACAGATACGCAGTATTTT. Its protein product is CASSLVSGRGTDTQYF.

This rearrangement joins TRBV5-6 to TRBJ2-7; D is ambiguous. V lost 0 bases to trimming and J lost 7 bases, with 8 bases between them. Germline CDR1 and CDR2: SGHDT and YYEEEE. CDR3 length: 12 residues. CDR3 DNA sequence: TGTGCCAGCAGCTTGGTTAGGGCAGAGCAGTACTTC. This gives the protein CASSLVRAEQYF.

This rearrangement joins TRBV20-1 to TRBJ2-2; the D gene could be TRBD1 or TRBD2 (5 bases each). V gave up 6 bases and J gave up 0 bases, with 11 bases separating them. The V gene's germline CDR1 is DFQATT and CDR2 SNEGSKA (reference sequence). This CDR3 comprises 14 residues. CDR3 loop: CSAWDRANTGELFF. CDR3 in DNA: TGCAGTGCATGGGACCGCGCGAACACCGGGGAGCTGTTTTTT.